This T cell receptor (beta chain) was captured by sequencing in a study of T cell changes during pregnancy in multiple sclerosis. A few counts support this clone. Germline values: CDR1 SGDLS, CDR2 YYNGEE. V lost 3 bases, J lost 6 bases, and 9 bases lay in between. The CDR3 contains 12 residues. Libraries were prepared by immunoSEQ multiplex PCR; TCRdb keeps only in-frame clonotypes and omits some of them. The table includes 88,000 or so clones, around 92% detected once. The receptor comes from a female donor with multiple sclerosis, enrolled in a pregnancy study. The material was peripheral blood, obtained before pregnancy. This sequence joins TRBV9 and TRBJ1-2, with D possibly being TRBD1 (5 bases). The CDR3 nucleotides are TGTGCCAGCAGCGGTGGGGGGGATGGCTACACCTTC. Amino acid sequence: CASSGGGDGYTF.